The clone carrying this TCR beta chain was picked up a small number of times. Its target is not known. The sample originates from a study of graft-versus-host responses after intestinal transplantation. Overall study: Recipients had multivisceral, liver-intestinal, or isolated intestinal transplants. Anti-thymocyte globulin induction preceded 2 to 4 years of tacrolimus and steroid maintenance in all recipients. Regarding the study as a whole: GvH clones appeared in recipient marrow, some first in ileum or blood. Circulating GvH clone levels at their peak were associated with HvG declines (early post-transplant).

TCRdb's table, derived via immunoSEQ multiplex PCR, lists solely in-frame clones and lacks some. This repertoire shows about 100,000 clones, about 89% found once; its top ten account for approximately 5.5%. Sample: unstimulated CD8+ T cells sorted from spleen or lymph node cells, taken before intestinal transplant. This clonotype was obtained from a human donor who received an intestinal transplant.

The DNA of the CDR3 is TGTGCCAGTAGTATGGACGGGGAGCTGTTTTTT. Translation gives CASSMDGELFF. The chain is built from TRBV19 and TRBJ2-2; D is unclear. Germline loops: CDR1 LNHDA, CDR2 SQIVND (reference sequence). Trimming pared 3 bases from V and 7 bases from J, leaving 3 bases between. The CDR3 has 11 residues.